A selection of T cell receptor beta chains follows, all from one sample in a study of blood T cell repertoires in COVID-19. Repertoires were generated with immunoSEQ multiplex PCR, while TCRdb's copy carries only in-frame clones and drops some. The table lists over 40,000 clones, more than 80% of them singletons. Sequencing was done on a sample of peripheral blood. These receptors originate from a middle-aged man with acute or convalescent COVID-19. Each CDR3 is given with its conserved first and last residue. Each record gives: clone size, J gene, V gene, D gene, CDR3 DNA, CDR3 protein. The D gene is left open where the match is weak. A clone size is listed for some rows: how often the clone was seen (once, few, many), or a class if it is expanded.

clone_size: -
j_call: TRBJ2-5
v_call: TRBV3-1/TRBV3-2
d_call: -
cdr3_nt: TGTGCCAGCAGCCAAGAAGCCAGGTTCAAGGAGACCCAGTACTTC
cdr3_aa: CASSQEARFKETQYF

clone_size: -
j_call: TRBJ2-3
v_call: TRBV5-4
d_call: TRBD1
cdr3_nt: TGTGCCAGCAGGTTGGACAGGGGGTACACAGATACGCAGTATTTT
cdr3_aa: CASRLDRGYTDTQYF

clone_size: -
j_call: TRBJ1-6
v_call: TRBV27
d_call: -
cdr3_nt: TGTGCCAGCAGTTTTAGTCCGGGGTATAATTCACCCCTCCACTTT
cdr3_aa: CASSFSPGYNSPLHF

clone_size: -
j_call: TRBJ1-1
v_call: TRBV3-1/TRBV3-2
d_call: -
cdr3_nt: TGTGCCAGCAGCCGAGGACAGAAACCTTTGAACACTGAAGCTTTCTTT
cdr3_aa: CASSRGQKPLNTEAFF

clone_size: -
j_call: TRBJ1-5
v_call: TRBV6-6
d_call: -
cdr3_nt: TGTGCCAGCAGACCCAGTACCGGGACAAGCAATCAGCCCCAGCATTTT
cdr3_aa: CASRPSTGTSNQPQHF

clone_size: few
j_call: TRBJ1-2
v_call: TRBV30
d_call: -
cdr3_nt: TGTGCCTGGGGAGGTGACAGTCAGGGCTACACCTTC
cdr3_aa: CAWGGDSQGYTF

clone_size: -
j_call: TRBJ1-4
v_call: TRBV19
d_call: -
cdr3_nt: TGTGCCAGTAGACAGGGCCAAGGGGAAAAACTGTTTTTT
cdr3_aa: CASRQGQGEKLFF

clone_size: few
j_call: TRBJ1-2
v_call: TRBV2
d_call: -
cdr3_nt: TGTGCCAGCAACCGGCAGGGCCTGAACTATGGCTACACCTTC
cdr3_aa: CASNRQGLNYGYTF

clone_size: -
j_call: TRBJ2-3
v_call: TRBV29-1
d_call: TRBD2
cdr3_nt: TGCAGCGCTGGAGCGGGGGGCCGCACAGATACGCAGTATTTT
cdr3_aa: CSAGAGGRTDTQYF

clone_size: once
j_call: TRBJ1-5
v_call: TRBV5-4
d_call: -
cdr3_nt: TGTGCCAGCAGCCTACAGGGTGCGGGCAATCAGCCCCAGCATTTT
cdr3_aa: CASSLQGAGNQPQHF

clone_size: -
j_call: TRBJ1-1
v_call: TRBV6-1
d_call: -
cdr3_nt: TGTGCCAGCAGTGAATTTACCGGCAGGGGAGAAGCTTTCTTT
cdr3_aa: CASSEFTGRGEAFF

clone_size: -
j_call: TRBJ1-1
v_call: TRBV18
d_call: -
cdr3_nt: TGTGCCAGCTTAGGGTTTCAGGGTCGGACTGAAGCTTTCTTT
cdr3_aa: CASLGFQGRTEAFF

clone_size: -
j_call: TRBJ2-3
v_call: TRBV5-1
d_call: -
cdr3_nt: TGCGCCAGCAAGAACAGGGGGGGCGCAAGCACAGATACGCAGTATTTT
cdr3_aa: CASKNRGGASTDTQYF

clone_size: -
j_call: TRBJ1-6
v_call: TRBV19
d_call: TRBD1
cdr3_nt: TGTGCCAGTAAGGGGGACAGTTCTTCACCCCTCCACTTT
cdr3_aa: CASKGDSSSPLHF

clone_size: -
j_call: TRBJ2-2
v_call: TRBV5-1
d_call: -
cdr3_nt: TGCGCCAGCAGCCCGGAGGGGTCCTCGGGCGGGGAGCTGTTTTTT
cdr3_aa: CASSPEGSSGGELFF

clone_size: -
j_call: TRBJ2-5
v_call: TRBV18
d_call: -
cdr3_nt: TGTGCCAGCTCACCGGGCCGCCCATACCAAGAGACCCAGTACTTC
cdr3_aa: CASSPGRPYQETQYF

clone_size: once
j_call: TRBJ2-1
v_call: TRBV11-3
d_call: TRBD2
cdr3_nt: TGTGCCAGCAGCGGACGACTAGCGGCTAATGAGCAGTTCTTC
cdr3_aa: CASSGRLAANEQFF